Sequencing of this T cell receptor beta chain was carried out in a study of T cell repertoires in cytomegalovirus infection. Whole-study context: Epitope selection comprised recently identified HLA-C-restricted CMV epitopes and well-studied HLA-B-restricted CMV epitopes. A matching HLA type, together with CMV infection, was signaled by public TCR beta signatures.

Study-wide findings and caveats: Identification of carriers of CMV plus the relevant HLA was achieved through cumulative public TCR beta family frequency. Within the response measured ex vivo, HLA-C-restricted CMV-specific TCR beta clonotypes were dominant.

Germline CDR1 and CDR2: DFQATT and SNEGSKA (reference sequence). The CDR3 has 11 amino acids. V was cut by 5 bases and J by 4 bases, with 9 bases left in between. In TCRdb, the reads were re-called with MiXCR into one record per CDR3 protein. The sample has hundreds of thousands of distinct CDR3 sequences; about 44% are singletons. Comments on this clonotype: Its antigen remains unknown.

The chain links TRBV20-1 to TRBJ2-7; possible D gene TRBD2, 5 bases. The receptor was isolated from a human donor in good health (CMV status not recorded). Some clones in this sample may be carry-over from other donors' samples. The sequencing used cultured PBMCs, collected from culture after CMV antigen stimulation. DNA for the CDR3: TGCAGTGCTGAGGGTGGTTACGAGCAGTACTTC. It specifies CSAEGGYEQYF.